This is a list of T cell receptor beta chains from one sample in a study of blood T cell repertoires in COVID-19. This table comes from immunoSEQ multiplex PCR, and its TCRdb copy is limited to in-frame clones, with some not included. The sample holds approximately 330,000 clones, 80% to 90% seen once. Material for sequencing was PBMCs or T cells enriched from blood (not recorded which). All receptors derive from a woman aged 35 to 49 with acute COVID-19. The CDR3 runs from the conserved cysteine through the conserved F or W. A D gene is named only where the DNA matches it firmly. Expanded clones are given a class, and other clones once, few, many or no size at all.

clone_size	v_call	d_call	j_call	cdr3_nt	cdr3_aa
-	TRBV6-1	-	TRBJ2-7	TGTGCCAGCAGTGGCTCAATTATGACAGGTCACTACTCCTACGAGCAGTACTTC	CASSGSIMTGHYSYEQYF
-	TRBV6-5	TRBD2	TRBJ2-1	TGTGCCAGCAGTATTACTAGCGGGGGTTACAATGAGCAGTTCTTC	CASSITSGGYNEQFF
-	TRBV28	-	TRBJ1-4	TGTGCCAGCGGGAATCGGGGTGCAACTAATGAAAAACTGTTTTTT	CASGNRGATNEKLFF
-	TRBV6-1	-	TRBJ1-2	TGTGCCAGCAGTGAAGGGACTGTTGGCTACACCTTC	CASSEGTVGYTF
-	TRBV6-5	-	TRBJ1-1	TGTGCCAGCAGTTATTATTCCTCTCCAGACACTGAAGCTTTCTTT	CASSYYSSPDTEAFF
-	TRBV11-2	-	TRBJ2-7	TGTGCCAGCAGCTTAGGAACCAGCAGGAACTACGAGCAGTACTTC	CASSLGTSRNYEQYF
-	TRBV4-2	-	TRBJ2-1	TGTGCCAGCAGCCAAGTCCGGGGTAGCTCCTACAATGAGCAGTTCTTC	CASSQVRGSSYNEQFF
-	TRBV5-1	-	TRBJ2-1	TGCGCCAGCAGCTTGGCCGGCGGATACTACAATGAGCAGTTCTTC	CASSLAGGYYNEQFF
-	TRBV7-9	TRBD1	TRBJ1-2	TGTGCCAGCAGCTTAACAGGGGGCAATGGCTACACCTTC	CASSLTGGNGYTF
-	TRBV5-1	TRBD1	TRBJ2-7	TGCGCCAGCAGCTTGGACCGGGACAGGGTTGGTGGCGAGCAGTACTTC	CASSLDRDRVGGEQYF
-	TRBV4-3	TRBD2	TRBJ2-1	TGCGCCAGCAGCCAAGAGAGCCCCGGGCTAGCGGCACATGAGCAGTTCTTC	CASSQESPGLAAHEQFF
-	TRBV28	TRBD1	TRBJ1-2	TGTGCCAGCAGTTCCCACCCAGGGGGAGGTAACTATGGCTACACCTTC	CASSSHPGGGNYGYTF
few	TRBV5-1	-	TRBJ1-6	TGCGCCAGCAGCTTGGAACAGGGACGTGATTCACCCCTCCACTTT	CASSLEQGRDSPLHF
-	TRBV19	-	TRBJ2-7	TGTGCCAGTAGTATTGACAACATAGCCTACGAGCAGTACTTC	CASSIDNIAYEQYF
-	TRBV24-1	TRBD1	TRBJ2-3	TGTGCCACCAGTGATTTGGTAGGCTCGCAGGGGGAGAGGGATACGCAGTATTTT	CATSDLVGSQGERDTQYF